Each of the 12 T cell receptor beta chains below was sequenced from the same sample in a study of blood T cell repertoires in COVID-19. Only in-frame clones appear in the TCRdb table, and some are missing; sequencing was by immunoSEQ multiplex PCR. The profile shows 160,000 or so clones, around 87% of them singletons. What was sequenced was PBMCs or T cells enriched from blood (not recorded which). These receptors were collected from a woman between 45 and 60 years old who had recovered from COVID-19.

The chain carries TRBV19 and TRBJ2-2; 7 bases are a match to TRBD1. The CDR3 extends over 16 amino acids. Germline CDR1 reads LNHDA; CDR2 reads SQIVND (reference sequence). V was clipped by 5 bases and J by 3 bases; unmatched bases: 9. The CDR3 DNA reads as TGTGCCAGTAGTGTTATAACAGGGGTCTACACCGGGGAGCTGTTTTTT. Protein: CASSVITGVYTGELFF.

The genes are TRBV27 and TRBJ1-2, with D tentatively TRBD1 (5 bases). The CDR3 length is 14 residues. Germline-derived CDR1 and CDR2 are MNHEY and SMNVEV (reference sequence). The V gene lost 10 bases and the J gene lost 3 bases, with 18 bases spanning the gap. The CDR3 loop is CATKGLGDYYGYTF. The CDR3 nucleotides read TGTGCCACCAAGGGGTTAGGGGATTACTATGGCTACACCTTC.

The chain uses TRBV9 and TRBJ1-4; 12 positions agree with TRBD1. Germline CDR1 is SGDLS and CDR2 is YYNGEE. This CDR3 has 18 amino acids. V was pared by 2 bases and J by 0 bases, with 5 bases of the junction left unmatched. CDR3 in amino acids: CASSVGTGGFTTNEKLFF. The CDR3 coding sequence is TGTGCCAGCAGCGTCGGGACAGGGGGCTTCACAACTAATGAAAAACTGTTTTTT.

The chain carries TRBV7-2 and TRBJ2-3; TRBD2 matches 12 bases. This CDR3 contains 17 residues. The V gene end was trimmed by 4 bases and the J gene end by 3 bases; junction bases not matched to a gene: 8. CDR1 and CDR2 from the germline V gene are SGHTA and FQGNSA. The CDR3 region is CASSWDGTSGPTDTQYF. The CDR3 nucleotides are TGTGCCAGCAGCTGGGACGGGACTAGCGGGCCAACAGATACGCAGTATTTT. The variable domain in full, completed from reference TRBV7-2 and TRBJ2-3, reads GAGVSQSPSNKVTEKGKDVELRCDPISGHTALYWYRQSLGQGLEFLIYFQGNSAPDKSGLPSDRFSAERTGGSVSTLTIQRTQQEDSAVYLCASSWDGTSGPTDTQYFGPGTRLTVL.

The chain employs TRBV27 and TRBJ2-4, with unresolved D. Trimming pared 6 bases from V and 0 bases from J, leaving 12 bases between. The CDR3 totals 15 residues. The germline CDR1 and CDR2 sequences are MNHEY and SMNVEV (reference sequence). The CDR3 loop reads CASRAVALAKNIQYF. In DNA, the CDR3 is TGTGCCAGCAGGGCAGTCGCCCTAGCCAAAAACATTCAGTACTTC.

The chain recombines TRBV5-6 with TRBJ2-1, with TRBD1 matching 8 bases. Germline V gene data show CDR1 as SGHDT and CDR2 as YYEEEE. V lost 0 bases, J lost 8 bases, and 10 bases stayed unmatched. This CDR3 contains 16 residues. This chain's CDR3 is CASSLEQGRGRYEQFF. For the CDR3, the DNA is TGTGCCAGCAGCTTGGAGCAAGGCAGGGGGCGTTATGAGCAGTTCTTC.

This clone has only one observation. The chain has TRBV5-4 and TRBJ1-1, with TRBD1 as a possible D gene (5 bases). Trimming removed 1 base from V and 4 bases from J, with 11 bases in between. Looked up from germline, CDR1 is SGHNT and CDR2 is YYREEE (reference sequence). This CDR3 comprises 14 residues. This CDR3 reads CASSLIGGSTEAFF. CDR3 in DNA: TGTGCCAGCAGCTTGATCGGGGGTAGCACTGAAGCTTTCTTT. Filled out from reference TRBV5-4 and TRBJ1-1, the complete variable domain reads ETGVTQSPTHLIKTRGQQVTLRCSSQSGHNTVSWYQQALGQGPQFIFQYYREEENGRGNFPPRFSGLQFPNYSSELNVNALELDDSALYLCASSLIGGSTEAFFGQGTRLTVV.

The rearrangement links TRBV20-1 to TRBJ1-6; TRBD1 matches 9 bases. Unmatched junction bases numbered 5, after V lost 3 bases and J lost 8 bases. Germline assignment: CDR1 DFQATT and CDR2 SNEGSKA (reference sequence). CDR3 length equals 14 residues. CDR3 DNA: TGCAGTGCTAGTTTGGACAGGGGAGATTCACCCCTCCACTTT. It codes for CSASLDRGDSPLHF.

The chain employs TRBV10-3 and TRBJ1-5, with D possibly being TRBD1 (6 bases). Trimming took off 4 bases at V and 3 bases at J, with 7 bases between the two ends. Per the germline V gene, CDR1 is ENHRY and CDR2 is SYGVKD. This CDR3 contains 13 residues. Here the CDR3 reads CAISGTANQPQHF. The CDR3 coding sequence is TGTGCCATCAGTGGGACAGCCAATCAGCCCCAGCATTTT.

V and J are TRBV19 and TRBJ2-3; 12 bases line up with TRBD1. CDR1 is LNHDA and CDR2 is SQIVND in the germline V gene (reference sequence). V lost 10 bases, J lost 6 bases, and 5 bases stayed unmatched. The CDR3 has 13 residues. Written as DNA, the CDR3 is TGTGCCACTCGGGACAGGGGGCTTGATACGCAGTATTTT. Protein: CATRDRGLDTQYF.

This clone was detected only once. The chain combines TRBV9 with TRBJ2-7; perhaps TRBD1 as D (5 bases). This CDR3 region has 14 residues. Germline V lookup: CDR1 SGDLS, CDR2 YYNGEE. V lost 1 base to trimming and J lost 3 bases, with 11 bases between them. In DNA, the CDR3 is TGTGCCAGCAGCGTACGACCGGACATCTACGAGCAGTACTTC. This gives the protein CASSVRPDIYEQYF.

The chain has TRBV5-4 and TRBJ2-1, with 10 nucleotides matching TRBD2. The CDR3 has 15 residues. The V and J ends lost 3 bases and 5 bases, in that order; junction bases with no gene match: 5. CDR1 is SGHNT and CDR2 is YYREEE in the germline V gene (reference sequence). This CDR3 reads CASSSAGLADNEQFF. The CDR3 nucleotides read TGTGCCAGCAGCTCAGCAGGACTAGCGGACAATGAGCAGTTCTTC.